The 18 T cell receptor beta chains presented below share a single source sample, sequenced in a study of shared clonotypes between healthy human individuals. The naive CD8 population came from CD45RO-negative cells selected for CCR7, without terminally differentiated effector memory CD45RA+ cells. Measured with immunoSEQ multiplex PCR; TCRdb has only the in-frame clones, and not every one. The sample shows roughly 2.1 million clones, under 95% of them seen only once. The material sequenced was naive CD8+ T cells from PBMCs. The receptor set was obtained from a man aged 18 to 29 in good health. Some clones in this sample may be carry-over from other donors' samples.

A remark on this clone: Other DNA sequences in this sample translate to the same CDR3. The chain joins TRBV28 to TRBJ2-2, with D possibly TRBD1 on 6 matching bases. V lost 2 bases, J lost 1 base, and 8 bases lay in between. CDR3 length: 15 residues. From germline, CDR1 is MDHEN and CDR2 SYDVKM. The CDR3 nucleotides are TGTGCCAGCAGTTTACTGGGACAGAACACCGGGGAGCTGTTTTTT. Translation: CASSLLGQNTGELFF. The full variable domain, with the rest looked up from reference TRBV28 and TRBJ2-2, is DVKVTQSSRYLVKRTGEKVFLECVQDMDHENMFWYRQDPGLGLRLIYFSYDVKMKEKGDIPEGYSVSREKKERFSLILESASTNQTSMYLCASSLLGQNTGELFFGEGSRLTVL.

This sequence joins TRBV27 and TRBJ1-2; possible D gene TRBD1, 6 bases. The CDR3 has 14 residues. V was cut by 1 base and J by 4 bases, with 10 bases left in between. CDR1 is MNHEY and CDR2 is SMNVEV in the germline V gene (reference sequence). CDR3 in DNA: TGTGCCAGCAGTTTATACGGGGGCCCCTATGGCTACACCTTC. As protein: CASSLYGGPYGYTF.

This clone was observed a few times. The gene calls are TRBV6-5 and TRBJ1-5, with 8 bases that match TRBD1. Germline loops: CDR1 MNHEY, CDR2 SVGAGI. The CDR3 length is 14 residues. V was pared by 2 bases and J by 14 bases, with 11 bases of the junction left unmatched. The CDR3 DNA is TGTGCCAGCAGTTACCAGGGGCAGGGGGCAGTTGAGCATTTT. Amino acids: CASSYQGQGAVEHF.

Details on this clone: At the DNA level, this CDR3 is encoded by other sequences in the same sample as well. The V gene is TRBV7-2, the J gene TRBJ2-7; D gene ambiguous. This CDR3 region has 13 residues. Germline values: CDR1 SGHTA, CDR2 FQGNSA. V was shortened by 5 bases and J by 3 bases, with 11 bases between the two germline ends. CDR3 sequence: CASSPPSSYEQYF. CDR3 sequence (DNA): TGTGCCAGCAGCCCCCCGAGTAGCTACGAGCAGTACTTC.

The chain is built from TRBV7-9 and TRBJ2-7; 13 nucleotides match TRBD2. V dropped 5 bases and J dropped 7; count of bases not matched to a gene: 8. This CDR3 is 15 amino acids long. Germline V lookup: CDR1 SEHNR, CDR2 FQNEAQ (reference sequence). The CDR3 DNA follows: TGTGCCAGCAGCGCACTAGCGGGAGGGCCTCGGGAGCAGTACTTC. Its translation is CASSALAGGPREQYF.

V usage is TRBV7-9 and J usage is TRBJ2-5, with D tentatively TRBD2 (6 bases). Germline V gives CDR1 SEHNR, CDR2 FQNEAQ (reference sequence). The length of the CDR3 is 16 residues. Trimming stripped 6 bases from V and 3 bases from J, with 20 bases between. CDR3: CASRGSLGGQKETQYF. The DNA of the CDR3 is TGTGCCAGCAGGGGATCGTTGGGAGGCCAAAAAGAGACCCAGTACTTC.

J is TRBJ2-1 and V is TRBV6-1; 13 bases map to TRBD2. V trimming: 9 bases; J trimming: 2 bases; junction bases outside the gene matches: 4. The germline CDR1 and CDR2 sequences are MNHNS and SASEGT. This CDR3 contains 15 residues. This CDR3 reads CASRTSGSTYNEQFF. The CDR3 DNA reads TGTGCCAGTAGGACTAGCGGGAGTACCTACAATGAGCAGTTCTTC.

The CDR3 region is CASSRRDFPQNEQFF. The CDR3 DNA follows: TGTGCCAGCAGCCGCCGGGACTTCCCCCAGAATGAGCAGTTCTTC. The J gene is TRBJ2-1, the V gene TRBV7-2; D might be TRBD2 (6 bases). Looked up from germline, CDR1 is SGHTA and CDR2 is FQGNSA. The CDR3 consists of 15 residues. V lost 5 bases and J lost 7, with 18 bases in between.

In this sample, this clone turned up once. The chain combines TRBV7-9 with TRBJ2-6; perhaps TRBD2 as D (6 bases). This CDR3 has 17 residues. Trimming pared 5 bases from V and 0 bases from J, leaving 14 bases between. Germline loops: CDR1 SEHNR, CDR2 FQNEAQ (reference sequence). The CDR3 DNA is TGTGCCAGCAGCCGACGGGACTCCAGCTCTGGGGCCAACGTCCTGACTTTC. Residues: CASSRRDSSSGANVLTF.

The count of this clone is one. V usage is TRBV25-1 and J usage is TRBJ2-5; the D call may be TRBD1 or TRBD2 (5 bases each). Trimming left V 1 base short and J 5 bases short, with 11 bases between. Germline loops: CDR1 MGHDK, CDR2 SYGVNS. The CDR3 has 14 amino acids. The DNA for the CDR3 is TGTGCCAGCAGTGAATGGGGCGAGGGGGAGACCCAGTACTTC. It codes for CASSEWGEGETQYF. Filled out from reference TRBV25-1 and TRBJ2-5, the complete variable domain reads EADIYQTPRYLVIGTGKKITLECSQTMGHDKMYWYQQDPGMELHLIHYSYGVNSTEKGDLSSESTVSRIRTEHFPLTLESARPSHTSQYLCASSEWGEGETQYFGPGTRLLVL.

This chain joins TRBV28 and TRBJ1-5, with 10 bases identical to TRBD1. This CDR3 has 15 amino acids. J lost 9 bases, V lost 5 bases, and 10 bases had no gene match. The V gene's germline CDR1 is MDHEN and CDR2 SYDVKM. CDR3 sequence reads: CASSPDRGAQWPQHF. As DNA, the CDR3 is TGTGCCAGCAGTCCGGACAGGGGGGCCCAATGGCCCCAGCATTTT.

This clone was found once. The chain couples TRBV28 to TRBJ2-3, with D tentatively TRBD2 (6 bases). Trimming cost V 6 bases and J 3 bases, with 22 bases left between them. Germline assignment: CDR1 MDHEN and CDR2 SYDVKM. This CDR3 is built from 17 residues. The CDR3: CASSLSTREIGTDTQYF. Written as DNA, the CDR3 is TGTGCCAGCAGCCTCTCAACCCGGGAGATTGGGACAGATACGCAGTATTTT.

The gene calls are TRBV7-6 and TRBJ1-2; D is perhaps TRBD1 (6 bases). The CDR3 is 15 residues long. Germline V gene data show CDR1 as SGHVS and CDR2 as FNYEAQ. Trimming shortened V by 4 bases and J by 5 bases, and 17 bases separated the two germline ends. This CDR3 reads CASSSLGGLGYGYTF. The CDR3, as DNA: TGTGCCAGCAGCTCATTGGGGGGGCTGGGATATGGCTACACCTTC.

V usage is TRBV7-9 and J usage is TRBJ2-5, with 8 bases lining up with TRBD2. CDR1 is SEHNR and CDR2 is FQNEAQ in the germline V gene (reference sequence). The CDR3 totals 15 residues. The V gene end was trimmed by 4 bases and the J gene end by 5 bases; junction bases not matched to a gene: 9. The CDR3 bases are TGTGCCAGCAGCTCGGGGAGCGGGAGAGGGGAGACCCAGTACTTC. It translates to CASSSGSGRGETQYF.

The chain carries TRBV4-3 and TRBJ2-1; TRBD2 matches 9 bases. The CDR3 consists of 16 residues. CDR1 is LGHNA and CDR2 is YSLEER in the germline V gene. The V gene end was trimmed by 4 bases and the J gene end by 2 bases; junction bases not matched to a gene: 6. CDR3 amino acids: CASSRKAGGTYNEQFF. CDR3 in DNA: TGCGCCAGCAGCCGAAAAGCGGGGGGAACCTACAATGAGCAGTTCTTC.

The V call is TRBV27, the J call TRBJ2-1; weak D call: TRBD1 (6 bases). Germline CDR1 and CDR2: MNHEY and SMNVEV (reference sequence). The CDR3 spans 16 residues. V lost 6 bases, J lost 3 bases, and 18 bases lay in between. The CDR3 coding sequence is TGTGCCAGCAGCCACACCAGACAGGTCAACTACAATGAGCAGTTCTTC. Translated, it gives CASSHTRQVNYNEQFF.

V and J are TRBV7-8 and TRBJ1-2; 9 bases are shared with TRBD1. CDR3 size: 20 residues. Germline-derived CDR1 and CDR2 are SGHVS and FQNEAQ. V dropped 0 bases and J dropped 2; count of bases not matched to a gene: 16. CDR3 nucleotides: TGTGCCAGCAGCTTAGCTCCGACAGGGGGTATCGGGGTCGGGAACTATGGCTACACCTTC. It yields the protein CASSLAPTGGIGVGNYGYTF.

CDR3 sequence (DNA): TGTGCCAGCAGCTGGGACAGGGGACGTGAAAAACTGTTTTTT. Translation gives CASSWDRGREKLFF. The chain recombines TRBV7-9 with TRBJ1-4; TRBD1 matches 10 bases. This CDR3 has 14 amino acids. V shed 4 bases and J 7 bases; nucleotides not matched to a gene: 3. The germline V gene encodes CDR1 SEHNR and CDR2 FQNEAQ (reference sequence).